This T cell receptor beta chain was recorded in a study of blood T cell repertoires in COVID-19. Sequenced by immunoSEQ multiplex PCR; TCRdb stores in-frame clones only, minus some. The sample records about 78,000 clones, roughly nine tenths being singletons. This CDR3 is 15 amino acids long. Germline trimming cut 6 bases from V and 0 bases from J; bases unmatched to any gene: 6. Looked up from germline, CDR1 is MNHEY and CDR2 is SVGAGI. The source material was peripheral blood. This TCR was sampled from a woman older than 75 with active or convalescent COVID-19. The chain combines TRBV6-5 with TRBJ2-3, with 7 positions matching TRBD1. The CDR3 sequence: CASSKQGSSTDTQYF. The DNA for the CDR3 is TGTGCCAGCAGCAAACAGGGGTCTAGCACAGATACGCAGTATTTT.